One sample yielded the 32 T cell receptor beta chains listed below, sequenced in a study of T cells in Graves' hyperthyroidism and ophthalmopathy. It was RNA transcripts that yielded the amplified TCR beta CDR3 regions. The TCR CDR3 first-round RT-PCR relied on the HTBI primer set. Each CDR3 protein is one row after TCRdb ran MiXCR on the multiplex PCR reads. This table has about 550,000 distinct CDR3 sequences, less than 25% appearing once. Material: blood. The receptors were sampled from a man aged 18 to 35 with Graves' hyperthyroidism.

This clonotype was observed a few times. This CDR3 is CASSATSGGTYNEQFF. The CDR3, as DNA: TGTGCCAGCAGTGCCACTAGCGGGGGGACTTACAATGAGCAGTTCTTC. The chain uses TRBV28 and TRBJ2-1; 12 bases are a match to TRBD2. The CDR3 is 16 amino acids. Looked up from germline, CDR1 is MDHEN and CDR2 is SYDVKM. V trimming: 5 bases; J trimming: 4 bases; junction bases outside the gene matches: 6.

This clonotype was counted many times. The rearrangement joins TRBV12-3 or TRBV12-4 to TRBJ1-5; TRBD1 agrees at 10 bases. V lost 5 bases to trimming and J lost 2 bases; unmatched junction nucleotides: 6. The CDR3 contains 16 residues. The CDR3 DNA reads TGTGCCAGCAGTCAGACCGGGACAGGGGGCAATCAGCCCCAGCATTTT. Its protein product is CASSQTGTGGNQPQHF.

Worth noting for this clonotype: Since the CDR3 does not end with the conserved phenylalanine or tryptophan, this likely comes from a read error. The rearrangement joins TRBV7-6 to TRBJ1-5; unclear D gene. Germline assignment: CDR1 SGHVS and CDR2 FNYEAQ. The CDR3 runs 15 residues. Deletions cut 2 bases from V and 7 bases from J, with 15 bases between. This CDR3 is CASSLTHSGGQPQHV. CDR3 coding DNA: TGTGCCAGCAGCTTAACCCACAGCGGTGGCCAGCCCCAGCATGTT.

As to this clonotype: A read error is possible here, since a much larger clone lies one base away. The chain carries TRBV2 and TRBJ1-2; tentative D call: TRBD1 (5 bases). The V end was cut by 7 bases, the J end by 7 bases, with 13 bases between. Germline V gene data show CDR1 as SNHLY and CDR2 as FYNNEI. This CDR3 contains 12 residues. The CDR3 DNA follows: TGTGCCAGCAAGGGCAGGGTGCTTGGCTACACCTTC. Translation: CASKGRVLGYTF.

This clonotype was counted many times. The rearrangement uses TRBV20-1 and TRBJ2-5, with 7 bases identical to TRBD2. The CDR3 is 13 residues long. With 3 bases clipped from V and 4 bases from J, the junction kept 5 bases outside the gene matches. Germline values: CDR1 DFQATT, CDR2 SNEGSKA (reference sequence). The CDR3 region is CSASPRLAETQYF. CDR3 nucleotides: TGCAGTGCTAGTCCTAGACTAGCAGAGACCCAGTACTTC.

This clonotype was recorded many times. This chain connects TRBV28 to TRBJ2-7; D is uncertain. Germline loops: CDR1 MDHEN, CDR2 SYDVKM. The CDR3 spans 13 residues. The ends were cut back, 1 base at V and 6 bases at J, with 10 bases in the middle. This CDR3 is CASSLSYSGEQYF. The DNA for the CDR3 is TGTGCCAGCAGTTTATCATACTCCGGCGAGCAGTACTTC.

There are many counts of this clonotype. The chain is built from TRBV29-1 and TRBJ1-2, with D unclear. V was cut by 2 bases and J by 1 base, with 11 bases left in between. The CDR3 runs to 14 residues. From germline, CDR1 is SQVTM and CDR2 ANQGSEA. The chain's CDR3 is CSVEPDNLNYGYTF. The CDR3 DNA is TGCAGCGTTGAACCAGACAATCTTAACTATGGCTACACCTTC.

This clonotype came up many times. The chain carries TRBV6-5 and TRBJ2-5, with a tentative D call TRBD1 (5 bases). Trimming removed 0 bases at V and 5 bases at J, with 19 bases between. CDR1 is MNHEY, CDR2 SVGAGI, per germline. The CDR3 runs 17 residues. CDR3 nucleotide sequence: TGTGCCAGCAGTTACTCGATGTCAAGGGGTAGTGGGGAGACCCAGTACTTC. This gives the protein CASSYSMSRGSGETQYF.

This clonotype has a handful of counts. V and J are TRBV27 and TRBJ2-2, with 9 bases fitting TRBD1. This CDR3 has 16 residues. Looked up from germline, CDR1 is MNHEY and CDR2 is SMNVEV (reference sequence). The V and J ends lost 7 bases and 6 bases, in that order; junction bases with no gene match: 12. The chain's CDR3 is CASTRNRGLIPGELFF. For the CDR3, the DNA is TGTGCCAGCACCCGGAACAGGGGGCTTATACCCGGGGAGCTGTTTTTT.

V is TRBV18 and J is TRBJ1-1, with D possibly TRBD1 on 5 matching bases. V lost 2 bases and J lost 4, with 11 bases in between. The CDR3 spans 14 residues. The germline gives CDR1 KGHSH, CDR2 LQKENI. The CDR3 nucleotides read TGTGCCAGCTCACCAGGGGACGGGGGCACTGAAGCTTTCTTT. This sequence encodes CASSPGDGGTEAFF.

This clonotype was detected many times. This chain connects TRBV27 to TRBJ2-7; 11 positions agree with TRBD1. V dropped 4 bases and J dropped 6; count of bases not matched to a gene: 5. The germline V gene encodes CDR1 MNHEY and CDR2 SMNVEV (reference sequence). The CDR3 loop spans 14 amino acids. The CDR3 DNA follows: TGTGCCAGCAGTTCGGGACAGGGGGTCGCCGAGCAGTACTTC. This translates into CASSSGQGVAEQYF.

This clonotype was seen only a few times. The chain employs TRBV7-2 and TRBJ1-2, with D possibly TRBD1 on 6 matching bases. Trimming shortened V by 5 bases and J by 11 bases, and 18 bases separated the two germline ends. Germline lookup yields CDR1 SGHTA and CDR2 FQGNSA. CDR3 length: 13 amino acids. CDR3 sequence reads: CASSLHGTIGYTF. Here the CDR3 DNA reads TGTGCCAGCAGCCTCCACGGGACAATTGGATACACCTTC.

This clonotype has at least ten counts. V and J are TRBV11-3 and TRBJ2-7, with D perhaps TRBD1 or TRBD2 (7 bases each). CDR1 and CDR2 from the germline V gene are SGHNT and YENEEA. V was shortened by 5 bases and J by 2 bases, with 16 bases between the two germline ends. The CDR3 has 15 amino acids. The CDR3 loop reads CASSPGGDSTYEQYF. As DNA, the CDR3 is TGTGCCAGCAGCCCAGGGGGGGACAGTACCTACGAGCAGTACTTC.

The chain carries TRBV6-1 and TRBJ2-7, with D perhaps TRBD1 (6 bases). Germline values: CDR1 MNHNS, CDR2 SASEGT. The CDR3 sequence is 17 residues long. V lost 6 bases to trimming and J lost 6 bases, with 27 bases between them. The CDR3 here is CASRRTDTGTPGCEQYF. The CDR3 region has the DNA TGTGCCAGCAGGCGCACGGATACAGGGACACCGGGCTGCGAGCAGTACTTC.

This clonotype was detected ten times or more. This chain links TRBV27 with TRBJ1-1; D unresolved. The CDR3 is 13 residues long. Trimming cost V 5 bases and J 11 bases, with 18 bases left between them. The V gene's germline CDR1 is MNHEY and CDR2 SMNVEV (reference sequence). Here the CDR3 reads CASSRDGFPAAFF. The DNA for the CDR3 is TGTGCCAGCAGTAGGGATGGGTTCCCCGCGGCTTTCTTT.

This clonotype was observed at least ten times. The chain is built from TRBV13 and TRBJ2-5, with TRBD2 matching over 7 bases. Germline lookup yields CDR1 PRHDT and CDR2 FYEKMQ (reference sequence). This CDR3 is 15 amino acids long. Trimming at V came to 5 bases and at J to 0 bases, leaving 6 bases not matched to a gene. The CDR3 bases are TGTGCCAGCAGCCCACGACTAGCCCACCAAGAGACCCAGTACTTC. Translated, it gives CASSPRLAHQETQYF.

The sample holds a few counts of this clonotype. V gene TRBV2 combines with J gene TRBJ2-5; D is perhaps TRBD2 (5 bases). CDR1 and CDR2 (germline): SNHLY, FYNNEI. The CDR3 covers 15 residues. V was shortened by 5 bases and J by 4 bases, with 17 bases between the two germline ends. CDR3 DNA: TGTGCCAGCAGTTGGAGCACTAGTAGTAGAGAGACCCAGTACTTC. Its translation is CASSWSTSSRETQYF. Variable domain in full (rest from reference TRBV2 and TRBJ2-5): EPEVTQTPSHQVTQMGQEVILRCVPISNHLYFYWYRQILGQKVEFLVSFYNNEISEKSEIFDDQFSVERPDGSNFTLKIRSTKLEDSAMYFCASSWSTSSRETQYFGPGTRLLVL.

This clonotype was seen many times. V is TRBV6-5 and J is TRBJ1-2, with D hard to call. The V gene lost 0 bases and the J gene lost 8 bases, with 16 bases spanning the gap. Germline assignment: CDR1 MNHEY and CDR2 SVGAGI. The CDR3 runs 15 residues. Here the CDR3 DNA reads TGTGCCAGCAGTTACTCGGAGGTCTCGGGAAAGGGCTACACCTTC. Its protein product is CASSYSEVSGKGYTF.

The chain has TRBV15 and TRBJ2-7, with 9 bases identical to TRBD2. Per the germline V gene, CDR1 is LNHNV and CDR2 is YYDKDF (reference sequence). V was pared by 1 base and J by 1 base, with 2 bases of the junction left unmatched. The CDR3 length is 15 residues. Here the CDR3 reads CATSRGLAESYEQYF. CDR3 in DNA: TGTGCCACCAGCAGAGGACTAGCGGAGTCCTACGAGCAGTACTTC.

The table lists this clonotype with a count of one. The J gene is TRBJ2-7, the V gene TRBV6-1, with 7 bases lining up with TRBD1. The V and J ends lost 2 bases and 4 bases, in that order; junction bases with no gene match: 17. CDR1 MNHNS and CDR2 SASEGT come from the germline V gene. This CDR3 has 18 residues. This chain's CDR3 is CASSEHRGLRETLYEQYF. The CDR3 coding sequence is TGTGCCAGCAGTGAACACAGGGGCCTGAGGGAGACCCTTTACGAGCAGTACTTC.

At least ten counts were recorded for this clonotype. The chain recombines TRBV24-1 with TRBJ1-2; D is ambiguous. CDR1 and CDR2 from the germline V gene are KGHDR and SFDVKD. The CDR3 length is 14 residues. V lost 4 bases to trimming and J lost 1 base, with 9 bases between them. DNA of the CDR3: TGTGCCACCAGTGACCCGGACGGTAACTATGGCTACACCTTC. This codes for CATSDPDGNYGYTF.

V and J are TRBV12-3 or TRBV12-4 and TRBJ2-7; TRBD1 might be the D (5 bases). Deletions cut 5 bases from V and 4 bases from J, with 15 bases between. This CDR3 has 14 amino acids. The CDR3, as DNA: TGTGCCAGCAGTCGCCGCCAGGGATTGTACGAGCAGTACTTC. Encoded protein: CASSRRQGLYEQYF.

The table lists this clonotype with a few counts. The chain recombines TRBV5-5 with TRBJ2-2; 11 bases agree with TRBD1. The V gene's germline CDR1 is SGHKS and CDR2 YYEKEE (reference sequence). CDR3 length: 15 residues. The V segment lost 4 bases and the J segment 6 bases; nucleotides outside the gene matches: 5. The DNA for the CDR3 is TGTGCCAGCAGCCCACCGGGACAGGGGGCCGGGGAGCTGTTTTTT. This translates into CASSPPGQGAGELFF.

At least ten counts were recorded for this clonotype. The chain is built from TRBV27 and TRBJ1-5; 8 bases are shared with TRBD1. The CDR3 runs to 14 residues. The germline gives CDR1 MNHEY, CDR2 SMNVEV (reference sequence). After removal of 6 bases from V and 7 bases from J, the junction contained 8 bases not matched to a gene. CDR3 in amino acids: CASSRQGIGQPQHF. The CDR3 region has the DNA TGTGCCAGCAGCCGACAGGGGATTGGACAGCCCCAGCATTTT.

This clonotype came up many times. This chain uses TRBV7-2 with TRBJ2-5, with 8 positions matching TRBD2. The V segment lost 8 bases and the J segment 6 bases; nucleotides outside the gene matches: 8. Germline CDR1 reads SGHTA; CDR2 reads FQGNSA. There are 13 residues in the CDR3. The CDR3 DNA reads TGTGCCAGCGCCGGGACTAGTAGGCAGACCCAGTACTTC. The encoded protein is CASAGTSRQTQYF.

This clonotype was observed at least ten times. The genes are TRBV19 and TRBJ1-1; D not certain. CDR1 is LNHDA, CDR2 SQIVND, per germline (reference sequence). Trimming left V 0 bases short and J 4 bases short, with 6 bases between. This CDR3 has 13 residues. CDR3 nucleotide sequence: TGTGCCAGTAGTATAGATTGGTTCACTGAAGCTTTCTTT. Translated, it gives CASSIDWFTEAFF.

To note about this clonotype: This may stem from a read error, because a much larger clone lies one nucleotide away. Since the CDR3 does not end with the conserved phenylalanine or tryptophan, this likely comes from a read error. J is TRBJ1-1 and V is TRBV12-3 or TRBV12-4, with TRBD1 as a possible D gene (5 bases). The V end was cut by 3 bases, the J end by 5 bases, with 13 bases between. This CDR3 has 14 residues. DNA of the CDR3: TGTGCCAGCAGTTTTAGCGGGGACTGGACTGAAGCTTTCCTT. Translation gives CASSFSGDWTEAFL.

The chain combines TRBV6-2 or TRBV6-3 with TRBJ1-5, with 9 bases lining up with TRBD1. The CDR3 has 17 residues. Germline CDR1 reads MNHEY; CDR2 reads SVGEGT. Trimming took 4 bases from V and 3 from J; bases not matched to a gene: 10. CDR3 DNA: TGTGCCAGCAGTTTCCCCCCGGACAGGGGACCCAATCAGCCCCAGCATTTT. This codes for CASSFPPDRGPNQPQHF.

There are many counts of this clonotype. The gene calls are TRBV6-1 and TRBJ2-4; 7 bases are shared with TRBD2. Germline V gene sequence: CDR1 MNHNS, CDR2 SASEGT. The CDR3 contains 13 residues. The V and J ends lost 3 bases and 8 bases, in that order; junction bases with no gene match: 4. In DNA, the CDR3 is TGTGCCAGCAGTGAGCAGGGAGGGGACATTCAGTACTTC. It specifies CASSEQGGDIQYF.

This clonotype was picked up many times. The genes are TRBV20-1 and TRBJ2-5, with TRBD1 matching 8 bases. The ends lost 6 bases at V and 2 bases at J; junction bases unmatched: 8. Germline V lookup: CDR1 DFQATT, CDR2 SNEGSKA (reference sequence). The CDR3 runs to 14 residues. The CDR3 spells CSAVPRDRQETQYF. CDR3 coding DNA: TGCAGTGCCGTCCCTAGGGACAGGCAAGAGACCCAGTACTTC.

In regard to this clonotype: One junction end does not reproduce the germline sequence, and a read error may be involved. The chain joins TRBV6-5 to TRBJ2-7; D may correspond to TRBD1 or TRBD2 (5 bases each). Per germline, CDR1 MNHEY and CDR2 SVGAGI. The CDR3 has 14 residues. In DNA form, the CDR3 reads TGTGCCAGCAGCTACTCGGGACCCGCGGACGAGCAGTACTTC. Translating gives CASSYSGPADEQYF.

This clonotype came up many times. This chain connects TRBV12-3 or TRBV12-4 to TRBJ1-3; 7 bases line up with TRBD1. The CDR3 runs to 13 residues. Losses at the gene ends were 6 bases for V and 5 bases for J; bases not matched to a gene: 4. CDR3 protein: CASSWTGRNTIYF. DNA of the CDR3: TGTGCCAGCAGCTGGACAGGACGAAACACCATATATTTT.